This T cell receptor (beta chain) was found in a study of blood T cell repertoires in COVID-19. At the level of the study: There were acute and convalescent COVID-19 samples, and they came from the United States, Italy and Spain. In each case, the material was cDNA or gDNA derived from T cells, B-cell-depleted T cells, or PBMCs.

The trim removed 5 bases at V and 4 bases at J, leaving 9 bases unmatched. CDR3 length: 16 amino acids. CDR1 LNHNV and CDR2 YYDKDF come from the germline V gene (reference sequence). In the source study's methods: Reference gene primer amplification gave estimated nucleated cell counts. Clones were read by immunoSEQ multiplex PCR, and TCRdb kept only the in-frame ones, dropping some. The V and J calls and clone size come from that table; D and trimming were worked out from the DNA. Among 250,000 to 300,000 clones, approximately 90% were seen once, and the ten largest hold 0.75% to 1%. The source material was peripheral blood. The chain joins TRBV15 to TRBJ2-1; 9 bases line up with TRBD2. The origin of this receptor is a woman aged 40 to 50 who had recovered from COVID-19. CDR3 residues: CATSPAGGRAYNEQFF. Here the CDR3 DNA reads TGTGCCACCAGCCCCGCAGGCGGGAGGGCTTACAATGAGCAGTTCTTC.